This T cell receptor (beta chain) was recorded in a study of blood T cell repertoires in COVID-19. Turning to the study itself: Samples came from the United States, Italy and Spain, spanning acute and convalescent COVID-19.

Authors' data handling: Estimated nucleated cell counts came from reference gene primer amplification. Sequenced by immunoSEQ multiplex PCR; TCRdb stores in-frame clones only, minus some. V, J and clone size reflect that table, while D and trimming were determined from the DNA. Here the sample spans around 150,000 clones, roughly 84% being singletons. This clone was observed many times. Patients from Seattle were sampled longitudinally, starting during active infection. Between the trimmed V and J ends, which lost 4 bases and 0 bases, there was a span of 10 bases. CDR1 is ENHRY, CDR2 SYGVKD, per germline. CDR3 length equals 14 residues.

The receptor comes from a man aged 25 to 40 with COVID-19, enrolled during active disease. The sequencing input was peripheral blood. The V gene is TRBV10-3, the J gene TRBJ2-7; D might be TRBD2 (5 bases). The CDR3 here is CAISGGESSYEQYF. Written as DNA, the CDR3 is TGTGCCATCAGTGGTGGGGAGAGCTCCTACGAGCAGTACTTC.